This TCR beta chain was retrieved from a study of T-cell reconstitution after alpha-beta-depleted transplantation in children. Overall study results and limits: Surviving recipient T cells and thymic progenitors accounted for the high day-60 TCRbeta diversity observed in some patients. Among T cells one year after transplant, newly produced cells accounted for most counts and diversity.

About this clonotype itself: The target antigen is unknown.

As it was prepared, the TCRbeta library received unique molecular identifiers. TCRdb used MiXCR to reprocess the PCR reads, holding one entry per CDR3 protein. The sample consists of just over 950,000 distinct CDR3 sequences, about 26% of them appearing once. V was clipped by 8 bases and J by 3 bases; unmatched bases: 13. CDR3 length: 15 amino acids. From germline, CDR1 is KGHSH and CDR2 LQKENI. The chain joins TRBV18 to TRBJ2-7; TRBD2 agrees at 7 bases. This sample comprised PBMCs, mostly from graft donor cells, obtained 360 days after TCRalphabeta/CD19-depleted stem cell transplant. The source of this sequence is a boy younger than two who had a stem cell transplant for SCID, so the T cells may come from the graft donor. The CDR3 loop is CASTVAAGVFYEQYF. The DNA of the CDR3 is TGTGCCAGCACCGTAGCGGCGGGAGTCTTCTACGAGCAGTACTTC.